A single sample is the source of the 18 T cell receptor beta chains below, sequenced in a study of CD8+ T cells in alopecia areata (dated by TCRdb to the late 2010s). Library creation used the immunoSEQ multiplex PCR assay. RNA was extracted from all samples and reverse transcribed into cDNA, which served as template for TCR sequencing. TCRdb's version of the immuneACCESS table is confined to in-frame rearrangements and falls short of the full clone set. An unresolved V gene accounts for under half of the shortfall where checked; the remainder is of unknown origin. For this sample there are approximately 150,000 clones; less than 65% appear just once. Less than 40% of the sample goes to the ten largest clones. Material for sequencing was CD8+ T cells sorted from blood. The receptor set was obtained from a human donor in good health.

This sequence joins TRBV25-1 and TRBJ2-1, with 7 bases lining up with TRBD2. CDR3 length: 13 residues. J lost 5 bases, V lost 3 bases, and 1 base had no gene match. Germline CDR1 MGHDK, CDR2 SYGVNS. The CDR3 sequence: CASSEGGNNEQFF. The CDR3, as DNA: TGTGCCAGCAGTGAGGGAGGGAACAATGAGCAGTTCTTC.

The CDR3 region is CASMLAGAAPATQYF. CDR3 nucleotides: TGTGCCAGCATGCTAGCGGGAGCCGCTCCGGCTACGCAGTATTTT. The rearrangement uses TRBV2 and TRBJ2-3, with 10 nucleotides matching TRBD2. CDR1 SNHLY and CDR2 FYNNEI come from the germline V gene. The CDR3 contains 15 residues. The ends lost 7 bases at V and 8 bases at J; junction bases unmatched: 12.

This clone was counted between two and nine times. The rearrangement links TRBV10-3 to TRBJ1-1; D possibly corresponds to TRBD1 (5 bases). In germline, CDR1 is ENHRY, CDR2 SYGVKD. V was trimmed by 0 bases and J by 1 base, leaving 9 bases between them. CDR3 length: 15 amino acids. CDR3: CAISESGAANTEAFF. The CDR3, as DNA: TGTGCCATCAGTGAGTCAGGGGCAGCGAACACTGAAGCTTTCTTT.

The chain has TRBV5-1 and TRBJ2-7, with a weak D call TRBD2 (5 bases). The CDR3 consists of 14 residues. V was trimmed by 1 base and J by 3 bases, leaving 11 bases between them. Germline loops: CDR1 SGHRS, CDR2 YFSETQ. The CDR3 here is CASSLRLGNYEQYF. The CDR3 region has the DNA TGCGCCAGCAGCTTGAGGCTCGGGAACTACGAGCAGTACTTC.

This chain connects TRBV7-9 to TRBJ1-4; TRBD1 agrees at 7 bases. The CDR3 has 18 amino acids. V gave up 3 bases and J gave up 7 bases; unmatched junction bases: 17. Germline V gene lookup returns CDR1 SEHNR and CDR2 FQNEAQ (reference sequence). DNA for the CDR3: TGTGCCAGCAGCTTTTTTCAACAGGGGAAGGGCTGGCCTGAAAAACTGTTTTTT. Its protein is CASSFFQQGKGWPEKLFF.

This clone was picked up a small number of times. This sequence joins TRBV29-1 and TRBJ2-2; D ambiguous. The CDR3 is 11 amino acids. Germline CDR1 SQVTM, CDR2 ANQGSEA. Trimming removed 4 bases at V and 8 bases at J, with 8 bases between. The CDR3 DNA reads TGCAGCGTTGGAAAGGGAGGGGAGCTGTTTTTT. This encodes CSVGKGGELFF.

The rearrangement joins TRBV10-3 to TRBJ2-1; D ambiguous. Germline CDR1 and CDR2: ENHRY and SYGVKD. V was shortened by 3 bases and J by 7 bases, with 4 bases between the two germline ends. This CDR3 is 11 amino acids long. The CDR3 coding sequence is TGTGCCATCAGTGATGGGAATGAGCAGTTCTTC. It yields the protein CAISDGNEQFF.

In its sample, this clone was seen a few times. The chain couples TRBV4-1 to TRBJ1-2, with D possibly being TRBD1 (6 bases). This CDR3 is built from 14 residues. Germline V lookup: CDR1 MGHRA, CDR2 YSYEKL. The germline V and J ends were trimmed by 2 bases and 4 bases, with 11 bases remaining between them. This chain's CDR3 is CASSQSNRAYGYTF. CDR3 sequence (DNA): TGCGCCAGCAGCCAAAGTAACAGGGCCTATGGCTACACCTTC.

This chain links TRBV27 with TRBJ2-1, with D maybe TRBD2 (6 bases). This CDR3 is built from 13 residues. V shed 5 bases and J shed 10 bases, with 15 bases lying between them. Germline assignment: CDR1 MNHEY and CDR2 SMNVEV (reference sequence). The CDR3 DNA follows: TGTGCCAGCAGTGAAAATCGGGCGGGGGAGCAGTTCTTC. Its translation: CASSENRAGEQFF.

This chain joins TRBV7-9 and TRBJ2-1, with 14 bases that match TRBD2. CDR1 and CDR2 (germline): SEHNR, FQNEAQ (reference sequence). Losses at the gene ends were 2 bases for V and 9 bases for J; bases not matched to a gene: 6. The CDR3 spans 16 residues. The CDR3 here is CASSLLGLAGVGEQFF. DNA of the CDR3: TGTGCCAGCAGCTTATTGGGACTAGCGGGAGTAGGTGAGCAGTTCTTC.

CDR3 sequence reads: CASSFGQQETQYF. CDR3 coding DNA: TGTGCCAGCAGCTTCGGACAGCAAGAGACCCAGTACTTC. The rearrangement uses TRBV7-9 and TRBJ2-5; D possibly corresponds to TRBD1 (6 bases). The CDR3 is made up of 13 amino acids. Germline-derived CDR1 and CDR2 are SEHNR and FQNEAQ (reference sequence). Trimming cost V 3 bases and J 2 bases, with 7 bases left between them.

The table lists this clone with a few counts. The V and J genes are TRBV19 and TRBJ2-1; 9 bases are a match to TRBD2. CDR3 size: 17 residues. From germline, CDR1 is LNHDA and CDR2 SQIVND (reference sequence). V lost 5 bases and J lost 3; bases outside the gene matches: 11. CDR3 sequence reads: CASSPAIAGVDYNEQFF. The CDR3 region has the DNA TGTGCCAGTAGTCCAGCCATAGCGGGAGTAGACTACAATGAGCAGTTCTTC. The full variable domain, in which reference TRBV19 and TRBJ2-1 provide the parts outside the CDR3, is DGGITQSPKYLFRKEGQNVTLSCEQNLNHDAMYWYRQDPGQGLRLIYYSQIVNDFQKGDIAEGYSVSREKKESFPLTVTSAQKNPTAFYLCASSPAIAGVDYNEQFFGPGTRLTVL.

V usage is TRBV4-1 and J usage is TRBJ2-2; D may match TRBD1 or TRBD2 (7 bases each). The germline gives CDR1 MGHRA, CDR2 YSYEKL. CDR3 length: 15 amino acids. Trimming stripped 6 bases from V and 4 bases from J, with 15 bases between. CDR3 nucleotide sequence: TGCGCCAGCAGTCCCCAGGGGGGGTTCACCGGGGAGCTGTTTTTT. It translates to CASSPQGGFTGELFF.

The chain links TRBV4-1 to TRBJ2-1; 7 bases match TRBD2. CDR1 and CDR2 (germline): MGHRA, YSYEKL. The CDR3 consists of 15 residues. The J segment lost 6 bases and the V segment lost 0 bases, leaving 5 bases of the junction unmatched. CDR3 nucleotides: TGCGCCAGCAGCCAAGATTGGCGGGAGTTCAATGAGCAGTTCTTC. Protein sequence: CASSQDWREFNEQFF.

Regarding this clone: The same CDR3 also results from other DNA sequences found in this sample. The rearrangement uses TRBV4-1 and TRBJ2-7; the match to TRBD2 covers 7 bases. Germline V gene lookup returns CDR1 MGHRA and CDR2 YSYEKL. The CDR3 covers 13 residues. V was clipped by 1 base and J by 4 bases; unmatched bases: 1. CDR3 in DNA: TGCGCCAGCAGCCAAGGGGGGGGATACGAGCAGTACTTC. It translates to CASSQGGGYEQYF.

In DNA, the CDR3 is TGTGCCTGGATGGGGCCGGGAGTCTACGAGCAGTACTTC. It encodes CAWMGPGVYEQYF. This chain links TRBV30 with TRBJ2-7, with D perhaps TRBD2 (6 bases). CDR3 length equals 13 residues. V lost 4 bases and J 3 bases, leaving 13 bases between the germline ends. Germline values: CDR1 GTSNPN, CDR2 SVGIG (reference sequence).

This chain connects TRBV2 to TRBJ2-2; no clear D. Trimming took 0 bases from V and 3 from J, leaving 11 bases between them. This CDR3 comprises 16 residues. The germline V gene has CDR1 SNHLY and CDR2 FYNNEI. For the CDR3, the DNA is TGTGCCAGCAGTGAAGCGCCGTCTGGGGACACCGGGGAGCTGTTTTTT. Protein: CASSEAPSGDTGELFF.

V usage is TRBV29-1 and J usage is TRBJ2-3, with 8 bases that match TRBD2. CDR1 is SQVTM, CDR2 ANQGSEA, per germline. There are 14 residues in the CDR3. V was pared by 7 bases and J by 5 bases, with 11 bases of the junction left unmatched. Here the CDR3 DNA reads TGCAGCGCTTTAGCGGGACGCGATCAAGATACGCAGTATTTT. This gives the protein CSALAGRDQDTQYF.